This T cell receptor (beta chain) was profiled in a study of cytomegalovirus exposure and HLA in healthy donors (dated by TCRdb to about 2017). Regarding the complete study: An earlier analysis of several hundred of the donors reported more than 250 Gb of sequence data and 100 million to 130 million unique TCR beta sequences from 190 million or so T cells. Rather than using new phenotypic data, the later analysis identified candidate immune exposures from TCR beta sequences and from how often those sequences occurred across donors. The number of donors typed differed by locus, with 629-630 for A, B, C, DRB1 and DQB1, more than 500 for DQA1, 600 to 610 for DPA1, and about 450 for DPB1. Donor age, sex, ethnicity and CMV serostatus were compiled together with the repertoire data. To predict cytomegalovirus infection status, the study combined high-throughput TCR immunosequencing, statistical association of individual TCRs with disease status, and machine learning. The study used immunosequencing to profile the T cell repertoires of approximately 650 subjects and linked those repertoires to cytomegalovirus serostatus. A separate validation cohort of about 110 different subjects was used in addition to the 666-subject first cohort. Across approximately 400 genotyped donors of the cohort, an average of roughly 250,000 unique TCR beta nucleotide sequences per donor were sequenced, and approximately 17% of those sequences were non-productive. HLA typing covered class I and class II loci at four-digit resolution. An earlier analysis of roughly 580 of the donors used high-throughput TCR beta sequencing to judge whether each TCR beta V gene segment behaved as functional or pseudogenic. The aim of the study was to test whether cataloging public T cell receptors could identify signatures of past pathogen exposure. All discovery cohort repertoires had been generated using a single sequencing platform. An early release covering roughly 600 HLA-typed donors comprised approximately 290 gigabases of sequencing data and tens of millions of unique TCR sequences. Genome-wide SNP genotypes for about 65% of the 666 donors were used in a later genetic analysis, which treated that subset as a discovery cohort. The genetic ancestry cluster associated with self-reported Caucasian donors included roughly 84% of the roughly 390 genotyped donors. Several DR-DQ haplotypes were treated as single units for association and clustering because of strong linkage in the cohort. A later analysis re-examined previously published TCR beta repertoires from 600 to 700 donors and added high-resolution HLA genotyping to investigate patterns of TCR occurrence. The research as a whole found: In an earlier analysis of roughly 560 of the donors, most TCR beta V segments were observed in productive rearrangements about 90% or about 30% of the time, broadly matching IMGT annotations. Compared with equally common non-associated chains, HLA-associated TCR beta chains in a later analysis were more clonally expanded and had lower generation probabilities. The cohort was sequenced for TCR beta chains only, and without alpha or paired-chain data the features that could be detected were limited. Specific HLA alleles were associated with 15,000 to 20,000 TCR beta sequences at a false discovery rate of 0.05 in a later analysis. A further reported finding was that TCR beta sequences accurately predicted the HLA-A and HLA-B alleles for most subjects in the first cohort. The study listed 150 to 200 TCR beta chains as associated with cytomegalovirus. It was suggested by the authors that the approach could potentially be generalized to other disease states and immunological phenotypes. Correlated functional status among segregating V segments might reflect linkage disequilibrium, but an unknown experimental factor could not be ruled out. In vitro tests confirmed that three of the cytomegalovirus-associated TCR beta chains recognize cytomegalovirus antigens. A cluster of highly shared sequence variants was judged likely to represent a technical artifact of the sequencing pipeline. In a later analysis, several top co-occurrence clusters were reported to appear linked to parvovirus B19, influenza, CMV and Epstein-Barr virus. In a later analysis, the rate of TCR association differed among HLA loci, with DRB1 alleles having the most associated TCRs and HLA-C alleles having the fewest. The classifier was reported to diagnose cytomegalovirus status with high specificity and sensitivity in both the original and validation cohorts. Most TCR sequences were observed very rarely across donors, whereas some public TCRs were present in many individuals. In a later analysis, most CMV-associated TCR beta chains were found to appear HLA-restricted, with HLA associations seemingly driven largely by CMV exposure. The presence/absence analyses assumed that sequencing depth was roughly uniform across donors, and that assumption may not be true. In a later genetic analysis, a missense DCLRE1C variant was associated with V-gene and J-gene trimming of TCR beta chains, and the association was replicated in an independent cohort. For the cohort, immune exposure information was limited to CMV serostatus. Assigning TCR associations to individual alleles was difficult when HLA alleles, especially DR and DQ, strongly co-occurred. HLA typing was unavailable for some donors at each locus, so association tests used only the typed subset. A later genetic analysis reported fewer N-insertions in productive TCRs among donors in an Asian-associated ancestry cluster than the approximately 700-donor mean. Because counts were too low, seventeen rarely observed V segments, including chromosome 9 orphons, were left out of the earlier analysis of some 640 of the donors.

This clone was detected only a few times. Its target antigen remains unknown. Base qualities are not provided; no much larger clone lies one nucleotide away. The protocol used for the library was the immunoSEQ multiplex PCR assay. For the multiplex PCR, a mixture combining 60 forward primers for TCR Vbeta segments and 13 reverse primers for TCR Jbeta segments was used. The CDR3 region of rearranged TCR beta genes was amplified from genomic DNA with a multiplex PCR assay. The Illumina HiSeq System was used to sequence the amplified TCR beta libraries as 87-base-pair reads. Regarding the original processing steps: Across the 666 repertoires, a later analysis counted tens of millions of unique TCR beta chains, approximately 10 million of which were shared by at least two donors. A nearest-neighbor algorithm error-corrected the raw reads and collapsed the reads into unique sequences, merging closely related sequences to remove PCR and sequencing errors. V, D and J gene segments were assigned by aligning CDR3 sequences to IMGT reference sequences. For a sequence to be retained, a match of at least six nucleotides was required to both a V gene segment and a J gene segment. Rearrangements were classified as productive when the CDR3 lacked stop codons and remained in frame with V and J, and all other rearrangements were classified as non-productive. Following IMGT convention, CDR3 was defined as the stretch from the second conserved V-encoded cysteine to the conserved J-encoded phenylalanine. Sequences without an unambiguous match to a single V gene segment were excluded from the earlier analysis of a few hundred of the donors. An earlier analysis of 587 of the donors called V segments functional above 56.7% productive rearrangements and segregating when the between-donor standard deviation exceeded 5%. A statistical classification framework was built to diagnose cytomegalovirus status from the catalog of TCR beta chain sequences. In a later analysis, V and J genes were assigned by comparing TCR nucleotide sequences against IMGT/GENE-DB human TR gene sequences. A later analysis assigned CDR3 sequences and most-parsimonious VDJ recombination scenarios with the TCRdist pipeline. In a later analysis, every TCR beta chain was defined by the combination of its CDR3 amino acid sequence and its V-gene family, and reads without a unique V-gene family were dropped. A later analysis removed 592 highly shared, low-generation-probability nucleotide sequences to deal with suspected cross-contamination and a sequencing artifact. In a later analysis, a clonal expansion index for each public chain was calculated from normalized within-repertoire ranks of inferred template counts. Generation probabilities in a later analysis came from a VDJ recombination model fitted to out-of-frame rearrangements, and those results were checked against IGoR. In a later analysis, TCR-TCR, TCR-HLA and TCR-CMV co-occurrence was scored with hypergeometric tests, and a repertoire-size bias correction was applied to TCR pairs. In a later analysis, false discovery rates were estimated by permuting HLA or CMV assignments 20 times. In a later analysis, co-occurring TCRs were grouped using DBSCAN, and TCRdist sequence similarity was added for clustering within HLA-allele-positive subsets. Repertoires with fewer than 30,000 or more than 120,000 public chains were left out of co-occurrence clustering, as were four to six repertoires with anomalous nucleotide sharing. TCRdb took over this immuneACCESS table, retaining in-frame rearrangements with V and J assigned. Such tables are incomplete; in checked studies, under half of the missing clones stem from an unresolved V gene, and the remainder is unexplained. V, J and clone size derive from that table, while D and trimming were established from the DNA sequence. The sample table contains roughly 160,000 clones; only one count was recorded for 60% to 85% of them. Over 3% of the sample goes to the ten largest clones.

The cohort was made up of hundreds of healthy bone marrow donors. At the time of sampling, every cohort member was nominally healthy, though immune exposures that went unrecorded were likely present. The donor was CMV seropositive and belonged to the group of more than 250 seropositive cohort members. Every donor gave a peripheral blood sample, and the peripheral blood mononuclear cells from that sample were used for TCR beta sequencing. Genomic DNA extraction from the blood cell samples was performed with the Qiagen DNeasy Blood Extraction Kit. This clonotype originated in a woman aged 50 to 60 in good health and CMV-seropositive. The sequencing sample was made of PBMCs.

The sequence in DNA is TGTGCCAGCAGCCGGGACAGGAACACTGAAGCTTTCTTT. This codes for CASSRDRNTEAFF. The V and J segments used are TRBV7-2 and TRBJ1-1, with 7 bases aligning to TRBD1. V lost 5 bases and J lost 1 base, and the count of bases not matched to a germline gene is 1. Measured from the cysteine to the phenylalanine, the CDR3 is 13 residues long. The sequence is cut down to CDR3 DNA, 39 bases in frame from base 1. CDR1 SGHTA and CDR2 FQGNSA are derived from the germline V gene.